This TCR beta chain was retrieved from a study of OX40 agonist ivuxolimab in advanced cancers. About the study: As their treatment, patients were administered ivuxolimab, an agonistic anti-OX40 (CD134) antibody.

The data were produced by immunoSEQ multiplex PCR, yet TCRdb's version contains in-frame clones alone and is incomplete. The sample gives about 62,000 clones, 85% to 95% of which show up once; around 15% is in the top ten. This TCR derives from an adult with an advanced solid tumor such as melanoma, head and neck, liver or kidney cancer. The input for sequencing was CD4+ or CD8+ T cells sorted from blood, taken in a trial of the OX40 agonist ivuxolimab.

The CDR3 here is CSVDTRGIVDEQFF. The DNA of the CDR3 is TGCAGCGTTGATACCAGGGGTATTGTGGATGAGCAGTTCTTC. The genes are TRBV29-1 and TRBJ2-1; tentatively, D is TRBD1 (6 bases). Trimming took 3 bases from V and 8 from J, leaving 17 bases between them. CDR3 length: 14 residues. Germline V gives CDR1 SQVTM, CDR2 ANQGSEA.